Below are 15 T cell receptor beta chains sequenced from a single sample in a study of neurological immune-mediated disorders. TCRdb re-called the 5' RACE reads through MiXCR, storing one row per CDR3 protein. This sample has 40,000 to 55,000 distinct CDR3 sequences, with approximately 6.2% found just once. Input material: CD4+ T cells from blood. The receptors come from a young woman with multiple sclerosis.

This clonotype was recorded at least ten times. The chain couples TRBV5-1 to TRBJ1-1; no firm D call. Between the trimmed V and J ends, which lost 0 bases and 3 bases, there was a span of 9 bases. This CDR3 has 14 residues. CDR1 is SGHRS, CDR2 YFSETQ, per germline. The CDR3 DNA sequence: TGCGCCAGCAGCTTGGCCTGGGGTGACACTGAAGCTTTCTTT. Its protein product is CASSLAWGDTEAFF.

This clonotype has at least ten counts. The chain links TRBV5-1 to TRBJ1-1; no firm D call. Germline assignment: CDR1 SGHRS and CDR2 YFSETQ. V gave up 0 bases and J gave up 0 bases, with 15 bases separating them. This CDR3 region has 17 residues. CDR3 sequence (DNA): TGCGCCAGCAGCTTGGGATCAAGCTCCCGACTGAACACTGAAGCTTTCTTT. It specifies CASSLGSSSRLNTEAFF.

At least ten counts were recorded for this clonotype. Here the CDR3 DNA reads TGTGCCAGCAGCCAAGGGCAGACCCGTAACTATGGCTACACCTTC. Its protein is CASSQGQTRNYGYTF. The rearrangement uses TRBV3-1 and TRBJ1-2; D remains unclear. Germline loops: CDR1 LGHDT, CDR2 YNNKEL (reference sequence). The CDR3 length is 15 residues. Trimming cost V 1 base and J 1 base, with 10 bases left between them. Combining the CDR3 with reference TRBV3-1 and TRBJ1-2 gives the whole variable domain DTAVSQTPKYLVTQMGNDKSIKCEQNLGHDTMYWYKQDSKKFLKIMFSYNNKELIINETVPNRFSPKSPDKAHLNLHINSLELGDSAVYFCASSQGQTRNYGYTFGSGTRLTVV.

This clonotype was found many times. The CDR3 DNA follows: TGTGCCAGCAGCTTAAACGTAGCCGGGGAGCTGTTTTTT. Amino acids: CASSLNVAGELFF. The gene calls are TRBV7-6 and TRBJ2-2; D gene ambiguous. Germline CDR1 and CDR2: SGHVS and FNYEAQ. Between the trimmed V and J ends, which lost 2 bases and 6 bases, there was a span of 7 bases. The CDR3 is made up of 13 amino acids.

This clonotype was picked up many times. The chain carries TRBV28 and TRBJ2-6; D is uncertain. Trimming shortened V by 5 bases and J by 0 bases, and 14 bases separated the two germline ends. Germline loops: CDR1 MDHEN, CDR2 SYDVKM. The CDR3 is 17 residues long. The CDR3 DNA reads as TGTGCCAGCAGTATCCCCGGGTTAAGCTCTGGGGCCAACGTCCTGACTTTC. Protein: CASSIPGLSSGANVLTF.

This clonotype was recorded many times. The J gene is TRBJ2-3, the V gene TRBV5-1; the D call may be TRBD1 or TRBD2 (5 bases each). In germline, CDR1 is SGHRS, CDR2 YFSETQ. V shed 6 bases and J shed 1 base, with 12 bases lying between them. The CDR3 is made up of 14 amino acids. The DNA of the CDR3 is TGCGCCAGCATGAGGGACGGTCGCACAGATACGCAGTATTTT. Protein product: CASMRDGRTDTQYF.

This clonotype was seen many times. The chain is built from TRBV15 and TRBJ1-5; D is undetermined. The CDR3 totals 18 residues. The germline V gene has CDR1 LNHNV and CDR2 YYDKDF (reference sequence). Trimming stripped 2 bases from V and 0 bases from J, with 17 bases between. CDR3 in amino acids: CATSRHPRSGYSNQPQHF. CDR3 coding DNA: TGTGCCACCAGCAGACACCCCCGCAGCGGGTATAGCAATCAGCCCCAGCATTTT.

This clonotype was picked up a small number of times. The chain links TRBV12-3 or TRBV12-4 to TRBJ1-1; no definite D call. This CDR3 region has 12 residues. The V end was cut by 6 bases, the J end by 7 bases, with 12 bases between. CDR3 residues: CASSLHGVEAFF. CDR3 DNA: TGTGCCAGCAGCCTCCATGGTGTTGAAGCTTTCTTT.

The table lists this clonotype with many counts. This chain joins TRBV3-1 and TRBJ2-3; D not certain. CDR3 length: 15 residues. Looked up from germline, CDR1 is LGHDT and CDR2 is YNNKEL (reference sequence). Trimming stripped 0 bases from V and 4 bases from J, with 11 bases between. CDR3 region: CASSQDARKADTQYF. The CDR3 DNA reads TGTGCCAGCAGCCAAGATGCCAGGAAGGCAGATACGCAGTATTTT.

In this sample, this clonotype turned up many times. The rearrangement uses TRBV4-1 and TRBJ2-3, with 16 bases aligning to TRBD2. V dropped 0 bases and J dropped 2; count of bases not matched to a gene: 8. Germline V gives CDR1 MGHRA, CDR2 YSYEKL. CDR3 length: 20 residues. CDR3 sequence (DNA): TGCGCCAGCAGCCAAGAGGGGACTAGCGGGGGGGCGGGCCTCACAGATACGCAGTATTTT. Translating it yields CASSQEGTSGGAGLTDTQYF.

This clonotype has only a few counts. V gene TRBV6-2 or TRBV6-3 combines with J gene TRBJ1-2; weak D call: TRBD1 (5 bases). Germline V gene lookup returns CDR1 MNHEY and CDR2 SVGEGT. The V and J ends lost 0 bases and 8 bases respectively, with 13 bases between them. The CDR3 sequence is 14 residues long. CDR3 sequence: CASSYSIGVDGYTF. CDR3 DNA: TGTGCCAGCAGTTACTCGATAGGGGTGGACGGCTACACCTTC.

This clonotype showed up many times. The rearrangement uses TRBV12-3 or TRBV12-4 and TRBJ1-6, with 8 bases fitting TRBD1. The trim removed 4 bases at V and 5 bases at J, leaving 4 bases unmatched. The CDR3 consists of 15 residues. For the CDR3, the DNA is TGTGCCAGCAGTTCTCCGGACAGGGATAATTCACCCCTCCACTTT. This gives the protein CASSSPDRDNSPLHF.

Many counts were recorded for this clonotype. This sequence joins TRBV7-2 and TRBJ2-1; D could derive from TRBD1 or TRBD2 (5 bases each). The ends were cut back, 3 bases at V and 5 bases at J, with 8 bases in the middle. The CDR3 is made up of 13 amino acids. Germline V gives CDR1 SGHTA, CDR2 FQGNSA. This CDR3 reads CASSLGTNNEQFF. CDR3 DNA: TGTGCCAGCAGCTTGGGGACCAACAATGAGCAGTTCTTC.

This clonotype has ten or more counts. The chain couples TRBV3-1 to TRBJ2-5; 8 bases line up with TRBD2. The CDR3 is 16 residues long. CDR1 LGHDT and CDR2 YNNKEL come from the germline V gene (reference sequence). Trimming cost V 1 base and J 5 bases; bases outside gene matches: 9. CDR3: CASSQVPGGPRETQYF. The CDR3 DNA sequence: TGTGCCAGCAGCCAAGTTCCGGGGGGGCCGCGGGAGACCCAGTACTTC.

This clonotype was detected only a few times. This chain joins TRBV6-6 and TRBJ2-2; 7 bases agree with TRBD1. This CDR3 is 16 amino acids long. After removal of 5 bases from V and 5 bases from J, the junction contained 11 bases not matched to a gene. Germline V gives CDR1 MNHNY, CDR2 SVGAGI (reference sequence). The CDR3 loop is CASSIRQGRLTGELFF. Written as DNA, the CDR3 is TGTGCCAGCAGTATCAGACAGGGTCGTTTAACCGGGGAGCTGTTTTTT.